What follows are 31 T cell receptor beta chains derived from one specimen sequenced in a study of T cells in localized non-small cell lung cancer. TCRdb's copy holds only in-frame clones and misses some; the assay was immunoSEQ multiplex PCR. This table holds roughly 2,500 clones, under 30% found once. The material was normal lung tissue next to the tumor, obtained before any cancer treatment. The source of these receptors is a woman between 40 and 69 years old with stage II squamous cell lung carcinoma.

The chain has TRBV19 and TRBJ2-7; a weak D match, TRBD2 (5 bases). Trimming took 3 bases from V and 7 from J, leaving 10 bases between them. The CDR3 is 12 residues long. CDR1 is LNHDA, CDR2 SQIVND, per germline (reference sequence). As DNA, the CDR3 is TGTGCCAGTAGTATCGGGGTTGGAGAGCAGTACTTC. It specifies CASSIGVGEQYF.

The chain has TRBV25-1 and TRBJ2-2; maybe TRBD1 (5 bases). V lost 6 bases to trimming and J lost 4 bases, with 9 bases between them. From germline, CDR1 is MGHDK and CDR2 SYGVNS. The CDR3 extends over 13 amino acids. The chain's CDR3 is CASSRVGTGELFF. CDR3 DNA sequence: TGTGCCAGCAGCAGGGTGGGCACCGGGGAGCTGTTTTTT.

This clone was detected a few times. This chain joins TRBV6-8 and TRBJ2-7; D is possibly TRBD2 (6 bases). The CDR3 length is 16 residues. The V and J ends lost 6 bases and 2 bases respectively, with 20 bases between them. The V gene's germline CDR1 is MNHGY and CDR2 SAAAGT. The CDR3 nucleotides are TGTGCCAGCAGACCACCCGCCCCCGGGGGAACCTACGAGCAGTACTTC. As protein: CASRPPAPGGTYEQYF.

The chain employs TRBV5-1 and TRBJ2-1; D is unresolved. CDR1 and CDR2 (germline): SGHRS, YFSETQ. V was shortened by 0 bases and J by 2 bases, with 9 bases between the two germline ends. CDR3 size: 15 residues. This CDR3 reads CASSLEGSPYNEQFF. Written as DNA, the CDR3 is TGCGCCAGCAGCTTGGAGGGTTCCCCCTACAATGAGCAGTTCTTC.

This rearrangement joins TRBV9 to TRBJ2-7, with 8 bases aligning to TRBD2. With V trimmed by 3 bases and J by 3 bases, 8 bases remained unmatched. The CDR3 totals 15 residues. CDR1 is SGDLS and CDR2 is YYNGEE in the germline V gene. The CDR3 sequence is CASSEDYSGVYEQYF. CDR3 coding DNA: TGTGCCAGCAGCGAGGATTATAGCGGGGTCTACGAGCAGTACTTC. The full variable domain, rest sourced from reference TRBV9 and TRBJ2-7, is DSGVTQTPKHLITATGQRVTLRCSPRSGDLSVYWYQQSLDQGLQFLIQYYNGEERAKGNILERFSAQQFPDLHSELNLSSLELGDSALYFCASSEDYSGVYEQYFGPGTRLTVT.

This clone was detected a few times. The J gene is TRBJ1-4, the V gene TRBV11-3; the D is unclear. Trimming removed 1 base from V and 7 bases from J, with 13 bases in between. Germline-derived CDR1 and CDR2 are SGHNT and YENEEA. This CDR3 spans 15 amino acids. The DNA for the CDR3 is TGTGCCAGCAGCTTAGGAAGAGGGTTTGCTGAAAAACTGTTTTTT. Translation: CASSLGRGFAEKLFF.

V usage is TRBV14 and J usage is TRBJ2-5; D gene ambiguous. Germline CDR1 and CDR2: SGHDN and FVKESK. V was cut by 0 bases and J by 5 bases, with 13 bases left in between. The CDR3 has 15 amino acids. Written as DNA, the CDR3 is TGTGCCAGCAGCCAAGATCTAGGGCCTAAGGAGACCCAGTACTTC. It yields the protein CASSQDLGPKETQYF. Variable domain in full (rest from reference TRBV14 and TRBJ2-5): EAGVTQFPSHSVIEKGQTVTLRCDPISGHDNLYWYRRVMGKEIKFLLHFVKESKQDESGMPNNRFLAERTGGTYSTLKVQPAELEDSGVYFCASSQDLGPKETQYFGPGTRLLVL.

The chain uses TRBV7-4 and TRBJ2-1, with D perhaps matching TRBD2 (6 bases). Trimming took 5 bases from V and 5 from J, leaving 10 bases between them. CDR3 length: 13 amino acids. Germline CDR1 SGHVT, CDR2 SQSDAQ. DNA for the CDR3: TGTGCCAGCAGCGCGTGGGGGGACAATGAGCAGTTCTTC. As protein: CASSAWGDNEQFF.

V usage is TRBV28 and J usage is TRBJ1-1; 8 bases line up with TRBD1. V shed 7 bases, J shed 1 base, and the junction held 5 bases outside the gene matches. This CDR3 has 14 residues. Germline lookup yields CDR1 MDHEN and CDR2 SYDVKM. In DNA, the CDR3 is TGTGCCAGCATCTCAGGGGGCTGGAACACTGAAGCTTTCTTT. The encoded protein is CASISGGWNTEAFF.

The J gene is TRBJ1-1, the V gene TRBV11-3; 8 bases are shared with TRBD1. Germline V gene sequence: CDR1 SGHNT, CDR2 YENEEA. With 5 bases clipped from V and 4 bases from J, the junction kept 6 bases outside the gene matches. The CDR3 covers 14 residues. The CDR3 loop is CASSADRGGTEAFF. The CDR3 nucleotides are TGTGCCAGCAGCGCTGACAGGGGTGGCACTGAAGCTTTCTTT.

This clone came up a few times. The chain joins TRBV11-3 to TRBJ2-5, with TRBD2 matching 13 bases. Germline trimming cut 6 bases from V and 5 bases from J; bases unmatched to any gene: 9. The germline V gene encodes CDR1 SGHNT and CDR2 YENEEA. The length of the CDR3 is 16 residues. The CDR3 here is CASSDPGLAGWETQYF. DNA of the CDR3: TGTGCCAGCAGTGATCCGGGACTAGCGGGGTGGGAGACCCAGTACTTC.

The table lists this clone with a few counts. The chain recombines TRBV6-8 with TRBJ1-1; 8 nucleotides agree with TRBD1. Germline V gene lookup returns CDR1 MNHGY and CDR2 SAAAGT. Trimming at V came to 4 bases and at J to 8 bases, leaving 9 bases not matched to a gene. This CDR3 comprises 14 residues. CDR3 DNA: TGTGCCAGCAGTTCGGCGACAGGGGACGTCGAAGCTTTCTTT. Its translation: CASSSATGDVEAFF.

In its sample, this clone is large. The rearrangement links TRBV6-8 to TRBJ2-1, with 7 bases matching TRBD1. From germline, CDR1 is MNHGY and CDR2 SAAAGT. Trimming took 0 bases from V and 4 from J; bases not matched to a gene: 3. The CDR3 length is 15 residues. Written as DNA, the CDR3 is TGTGCCAGCAGTTACTCAGGGACAGTATACAATGAGCAGTTCTTC. Translated: CASSYSGTVYNEQFF.

V usage is TRBV6-8 and J usage is TRBJ2-7; weak D call: TRBD1 (5 bases). Germline lookup yields CDR1 MNHGY and CDR2 SAAAGT. This CDR3 spans 12 amino acids. Trimming left V 4 bases short and J 5 bases short, with 9 bases between. CDR3 DNA: TGTGCCAGCAGTTCAGGGTTTAACGAGCAGTACTTC. This encodes CASSSGFNEQYF.

This clone appeared a few times. The chain is built from TRBV6-8 and TRBJ2-1; TRBD2 might be the D (6 bases). The CDR3 consists of 15 residues. V gave up 6 bases and J gave up 4 bases, with 16 bases separating them. Germline CDR1 reads MNHGY; CDR2 reads SAAAGT. The CDR3 bases are TGTGCCAGCAGGGGTGCCGGGAGTAATTACAATGAGCAGTTCTTC. As protein: CASRGAGSNYNEQFF.

This chain uses TRBV29-1 with TRBJ2-3, with 9 bases fitting TRBD1. In germline, CDR1 is SQVTM, CDR2 ANQGSEA. Trimming at V came to 4 bases and at J to 12 bases, leaving 14 bases not matched to a gene. This CDR3 spans 14 amino acids. CDR3 sequence: CSVAGTGKSRSQYF. CDR3 in DNA: TGCAGCGTTGCCGGGACAGGGAAAAGCAGGAGTCAGTATTTT.

CDR3 bases: TGTGCCAGCGGTATGATGGGGACCTTGGAGTATGTGCAGTACTTC. Protein: CASGMMGTLEYVQYF. V and J are TRBV11-3 and TRBJ2-7; D might be TRBD1 or TRBD2, each matching 5 bases. The CDR3 loop spans 15 amino acids. The V and J ends lost 8 bases and 9 bases respectively, with 26 bases between them. Germline CDR1 reads SGHNT; CDR2 reads YENEEA.

The chain carries TRBV28 and TRBJ1-1; 8 bases line up with TRBD1. This CDR3 contains 16 residues. V lost 3 bases and J lost 0; bases outside the gene matches: 6. From germline, CDR1 is MDHEN and CDR2 SYDVKM. CDR3 in amino acids: CASSFGTGFMNTEAFF. CDR3 in DNA: TGTGCCAGCAGTTTTGGGACAGGCTTTATGAACACTGAAGCTTTCTTT.

The chain recombines TRBV30 with TRBJ1-3, with unresolved D. The CDR3 runs to 15 residues. Trimming shortened V by 0 bases and J by 1 base, and 10 bases separated the two germline ends. CDR1 and CDR2 from the germline V gene are GTSNPN and SVGIG (reference sequence). In nucleotides, the CDR3 is TGTGCCTGGAGTGTGGTGGGCAGTTCTGGAAACACCATATATTTT. Its protein is CAWSVVGSSGNTIYF.

With respect to this clone: The junction departs from germline at one end; a sequencing error may be responsible. This chain uses TRBV6-8 with TRBJ2-1; 7 nucleotides agree with TRBD1. This CDR3 contains 14 residues. Per germline, CDR1 MNHGY and CDR2 SAAAGT. The DNA of the CDR3 is TGTGCCATCAGTTACGACCCAGGGGGCAATGAGCAGTTCTTC. It specifies CAISYDPGGNEQFF.

The rearrangement links TRBV19 to TRBJ2-1, with a weak D call TRBD2 (6 bases). Germline CDR1 and CDR2: LNHDA and SQIVND (reference sequence). The CDR3 has 13 residues. V was clipped by 7 bases and J by 10 bases, with 17 bases between them. The CDR3, as DNA: TGTGCCAGTACTGATAGGGCCACTAGCGAGCAGTTCTTC. This encodes CASTDRATSEQFF.

This clone is medium-sized in the sample. This rearrangement joins TRBV11-3 to TRBJ1-5; D remains unclear. Trimming shortened V by 5 bases and J by 3 bases, and 14 bases separated the two germline ends. The CDR3 covers 15 residues. In germline, CDR1 is SGHNT, CDR2 YENEEA. The CDR3 coding sequence is TGTGCCAGCAGCCCAACTGACGGACCCAATCAGCCCCAGCATTTT. This encodes CASSPTDGPNQPQHF.

This clone has more than one count but fewer than ten. The chain carries TRBV19 and TRBJ2-1; the D is unclear. V lost 6 bases, J lost 0 bases, and 9 bases lay in between. The germline CDR1 and CDR2 sequences are LNHDA and SQIVND (reference sequence). The CDR3 consists of 14 residues. The CDR3: CASRWTSSYNEQFF. The CDR3 DNA reads as TGTGCCAGTAGGTGGACCAGCTCCTACAATGAGCAGTTCTTC.

The chain couples TRBV11-3 to TRBJ2-7; D ambiguous. The CDR3 totals 14 residues. Germline V CDR1 and CDR2: SGHNT, YENEEA. The V end lost 3 bases, the J end lost 6 bases, and 15 bases lay between the germline ends. This CDR3 reads CASSLDGEESEQYF. The CDR3 bases are TGTGCCAGCAGCTTGGATGGAGAAGAAAGCGAGCAGTACTTC.

This clone was seen more than once but under ten times. The V gene is TRBV11-3, the J gene TRBJ2-3; D not certain. Germline V gives CDR1 SGHNT, CDR2 YENEEA. Trimming removed 5 bases from V and 3 bases from J, with 15 bases in between. The CDR3 has 15 residues. CDR3 sequence reads: CASSLEGDLTDTQYF. CDR3 nucleotides: TGTGCCAGCAGCCTCGAAGGAGATTTGACAGATACGCAGTATTTT. Supplemented by reference TRBV11-3 and TRBJ2-3, the full variable domain reads EAGVVQSPRYKIIEKKQPVAFWCNPISGHNTLYWYLQNLGQGPELLIRYENEEAVDDSQLPKDRFSAERLKGVDSTLKIQPAELGDSAVYLCASSLEGDLTDTQYFGPGTRLTVL.

This clone has more than one count but fewer than ten. This chain uses TRBV6-8 with TRBJ2-1; 11 bases map to TRBD2. The CDR3 is 15 amino acids. Trimming cost V 5 bases and J 7 bases; bases outside gene matches: 7. Looked up from germline, CDR1 is MNHGY and CDR2 is SAAAGT. The CDR3 DNA is TGTGCCAGCAGTAAACAGACTAGCGGGAAGAATGAGCAGTTCTTC. Its translation: CASSKQTSGKNEQFF.

This clone was seen a few times. At one boundary the junction diverges from the germline segment, which might be a read error. This chain connects TRBV9 to TRBJ2-1, with no clear D. The CDR3 consists of 14 residues. Germline lookup yields CDR1 SGDLS and CDR2 YYNGEE. CDR3 sequence reads: CASSEDPSYDEQFF. As DNA, the CDR3 is TGTGCCAGCAGTGAAGACCCCTCCTACGATGAGCAGTTCTTC. Variable domain in full (rest from reference TRBV9 and TRBJ2-1): DSGVTQTPKHLITATGQRVTLRCSPRSGDLSVYWYQQSLDQGLQFLIQYYNGEERAKGNILERFSAQQFPDLHSELNLSSLELGDSALYFCASSEDPSYDEQFFGPGTRLTVL.

This clone was detected a few times. This chain joins TRBV9 and TRBJ2-3; D not resolved. V lost 0 bases and J 2 bases, leaving 10 bases between the germline ends. The CDR3 has 15 residues. Germline lookup yields CDR1 SGDLS and CDR2 YYNGEE. This CDR3 is CASSVALAFTDTQYF. CDR3 nucleotide sequence: TGTGCCAGCAGCGTAGCCTTGGCTTTCACAGATACGCAGTATTTT.

The rearrangement links TRBV9 to TRBJ2-2; the match to TRBD2 covers 8 bases. After removal of 0 bases from V and 1 base from J, the junction contained 8 bases not matched to a gene. The CDR3 consists of 18 residues. Germline CDR1 reads SGDLS; CDR2 reads YYNGEE. The CDR3 coding sequence is TGTGCCAGCAGCGTAGTTCAAGCGGGAGTAAGGAACACCGGGGAGCTGTTTTTT. The encoded protein is CASSVVQAGVRNTGELFF.

This clone has only a few counts. The gene calls are TRBV6-8 and TRBJ1-4; weak D call: TRBD1 (6 bases). Trimming left V 8 bases short and J 4 bases short, with 14 bases between. Germline V gives CDR1 MNHGY, CDR2 SAAAGT. This CDR3 contains 14 residues. The CDR3, as DNA: TGTGCCAGCGCTGGACAGCCCAATAATGAAAAACTGTTTTTT. It specifies CASAGQPNNEKLFF.

V and J are TRBV28 and TRBJ2-7; 13 bases map to TRBD2. This CDR3 spans 15 amino acids. Germline CDR1 reads MDHEN; CDR2 reads SYDVKM. V gave up 6 bases and J gave up 5 bases; unmatched junction bases: 7. The CDR3 loop is CASSRLAGGGDEQYF. In DNA form, the CDR3 reads TGTGCCAGCAGCCGACTAGCGGGAGGAGGAGACGAGCAGTACTTC.